These 30 T cell receptor beta chains originate from one sample sequenced in a study of blood T cell repertoires in COVID-19. The method was immunoSEQ multiplex PCR; TCRdb's version includes in-frame clones alone and lacks a portion of them. The table lists roughly 13,000 clones, around 84% of them singletons, with approximately 25% in the top ten. The sequenced sample consisted of peripheral blood. All receptors derive from a woman in her forties or fifties with active or convalescent COVID-19.

This chain links TRBV12-3 or TRBV12-4 with TRBJ1-6; the D is unclear. There are 13 residues in the CDR3. V lost 3 bases to trimming and J lost 9 bases, with 9 bases between them. The CDR3 DNA is TGTGCCAGCAGTTTGGCCAGTGGTTCACCCCTCCACTTT. It encodes CASSLASGSPLHF.

The V and J genes are TRBV10-3 and TRBJ1-5; perhaps TRBD1 as D (6 bases). With 4 bases removed from V and 4 bases from J, the gap between germline ends came to 11 bases. Germline CDR1 reads ENHRY; CDR2 reads SYGVKD. The CDR3 extends over 14 amino acids. CDR3 in amino acids: CAISGNRENQPQHF. For the CDR3, the DNA is TGTGCCATCAGTGGTAACAGGGAGAATCAGCCCCAGCATTTT.

This clone was counted only a few times. This chain links TRBV19 with TRBJ2-1, with D possibly matching TRBD1 (6 bases). V shed 6 bases and J shed 12 bases, with 21 bases lying between them. Germline-derived CDR1 and CDR2 are LNHDA and SQIVND (reference sequence). This CDR3 has 14 amino acids. CDR3 coding DNA: TGTGCCAGTAGCAGGGATCACAGGGAGCCGGGGCAGTTCTTC. It encodes CASSRDHREPGQFF.

The chain has TRBV4-1 and TRBJ2-7, with 8 bases aligning to TRBD2. J lost 4 bases, V lost 0 bases, and 8 bases had no gene match. CDR3 length: 16 residues. Germline CDR1 and CDR2: MGHRA and YSYEKL. The CDR3 DNA follows: TGCGCCAGCAGCCAAGAACCCGGACTAGCTGGGTACGAGCAGTACTTC. Translating gives CASSQEPGLAGYEQYF.

V and J are TRBV5-4 and TRBJ1-4; TRBD1 is a possible D gene (5 bases). The ends were cut back, 0 bases at V and 3 bases at J, with 9 bases in the middle. Germline values: CDR1 SGHNT, CDR2 YYREEE (reference sequence). The CDR3 sequence is 15 residues long. This chain's CDR3 is CASSLGGVSNEKLFF. The DNA of the CDR3 is TGTGCCAGCAGCTTGGGGGGGGTGTCTAATGAAAAACTGTTTTTT.

The rearrangement links TRBV6-1 to TRBJ1-2; 8 bases match TRBD1. CDR3 length: 15 residues. Germline trimming cut 3 bases from V and 5 bases from J; bases unmatched to any gene: 8. Germline V CDR1 and CDR2: MNHNS, SASEGT. The DNA for the CDR3 is TGTGCCAGCAGTGAGGGACAGGCGGCTGTGTATGGCTACACCTTC. Translation: CASSEGQAAVYGYTF.

The V gene is TRBV29-1, the J gene TRBJ1-4; TRBD1 matches at 9 bases. Germline V gene sequence: CDR1 SQVTM, CDR2 ANQGSEA. Trimming at V came to 5 bases and at J to 6 bases, leaving 1 base not matched to a gene. This CDR3 is built from 12 residues. The CDR3 region is CSVWTGDEKLFF. The CDR3 coding sequence is TGCAGCGTTTGGACAGGGGATGAAAAACTGTTTTTT.

The chain combines TRBV27 with TRBJ1-1, with D uncertain. Germline assignment: CDR1 MNHEY and CDR2 SMNVEV (reference sequence). The germline V and J ends were trimmed by 6 bases and 4 bases, with 6 bases remaining between them. The CDR3 runs 11 residues. In DNA, the CDR3 is TGTGCCAGCAGAGCAGGCACTGAAGCTTTCTTT. It specifies CASRAGTEAFF.

This clone has a single count. The chain links TRBV28 to TRBJ1-5; D unclear. This CDR3 spans 14 amino acids. Trimming took off 8 bases at V and 0 bases at J, with 11 bases between the two ends. Germline V gene sequence: CDR1 MDHEN, CDR2 SYDVKM. For the CDR3, the DNA is TGTGCCAGCTCGGAGAGTGATAGCAATCAGCCCCAGCATTTT. It encodes CASSESDSNQPQHF.

This clone showed up just once. The chain carries TRBV11-2 and TRBJ2-7; TRBD2 agrees at 7 bases. CDR3 size: 13 residues. V shed 5 bases, J shed 5 bases, and the junction held 6 bases outside the gene matches. CDR1 is SGHAT and CDR2 is FQNNGV in the germline V gene. For the CDR3, the DNA is TGTGCCAGCAGCACAACACGGGGGGACGAGCAGTACTTC. The encoded protein is CASSTTRGDEQYF. Looking up the rest from reference TRBV11-2 and TRBJ2-7 gives the full variable domain: EAGVAQSPRYKIIEKRQSVAFWCNPISGHATLYWYQQILGQGPKLLIQFQNNGVVDDSQLPKDRFSAERLKGVDSTLKIQPAKLEDSAVYLCASSTTRGDEQYFGPGTRLTVT.

The chain is built from TRBV5-1 and TRBJ2-7; TRBD1 agrees at 7 bases. The germline gives CDR1 SGHRS, CDR2 YFSETQ. The trim removed 4 bases at V and 3 bases at J, leaving 7 bases unmatched. The CDR3 is 14 residues long. The CDR3 sequence is CASSETGFFYEQYF. CDR3 in DNA: TGCGCCAGCAGCGAGACAGGGTTTTTCTACGAGCAGTACTTC.

The V gene is TRBV11-3, the J gene TRBJ2-7; 9 positions agree with TRBD2. CDR1 is SGHNT, CDR2 YENEEA, per germline. V was pared by 5 bases and J by 1 base, with 9 bases of the junction left unmatched. The CDR3 is 16 amino acids. CDR3 residues: CASSPRTSGPSYEQYF. In DNA form, the CDR3 reads TGTGCCAGCAGCCCGCGAACTAGCGGGCCGTCCTACGAGCAGTACTTC.

V and J are TRBV7-6 and TRBJ1-3; D is undetermined. V shed 0 bases and J shed 0 bases, with 12 bases lying between them. The CDR3 totals 17 residues. Germline assignment: CDR1 SGHVS and CDR2 FNYEAQ. The CDR3 DNA sequence: TGTGCCAGCAGCTTAGCGTGGACTTTTAGCTCTGGAAACACCATATATTTT. It translates to CASSLAWTFSSGNTIYF. Full variable domain (missing parts from reference TRBV7-6 and TRBJ1-3): GAGVSQSPRYKVTKRGQDVALRCDPISGHVSLYWYRQALGQGPEFLTYFNYEAQQDKSGLPNDRFSAERPEGSISTLTIQRTEQRDSAMYRCASSLAWTFSSGNTIYFGEGSWLTVV.

The CDR3 DNA reads as TGTGCCAGCAGCGGTGGGGCCGGGGCCAACGTCCTGACTTTC. Translating it yields CASSGGAGANVLTF. The chain links TRBV2 to TRBJ2-6, with a possible D match to TRBD1 (5 bases). The CDR3 has 14 residues. The germline V gene has CDR1 SNHLY and CDR2 FYNNEI. V was shortened by 6 bases and J by 4 bases, with 10 bases between the two germline ends.

This chain links TRBV5-6 with TRBJ1-2, with D possibly being TRBD1 (6 bases). CDR3 size: 12 residues. Trimming removed 0 bases from V and 8 bases from J, with 8 bases in between. CDR1 and CDR2 from the germline V gene are SGHDT and YYEEEE. This CDR3 is CASSLDREGYTF. For the CDR3, the DNA is TGTGCCAGCAGCTTGGACAGGGAAGGCTACACCTTC.

The chain joins TRBV5-4 to TRBJ2-7, with 8 bases matching TRBD2. CDR3 length: 16 amino acids. V shed 4 bases, J shed 1 base, and the junction held 10 bases outside the gene matches. Per germline, CDR1 SGHNT and CDR2 YYREEE (reference sequence). For the CDR3, the DNA is TGTGCCAGCAGCGGAGGCAGCGGGGGCCTTTCCTACGAGCAGTACTTC. Translated, it gives CASSGGSGGLSYEQYF.

This clone was found once. The chain couples TRBV7-3 to TRBJ1-5, with D perhaps TRBD1 (6 bases). V lost 4 bases and J lost 0, with 19 bases in between. Germline CDR1 SGHTA, CDR2 FQGTGA. This CDR3 is 18 amino acids long. CDR3 protein: CASSCPGHLPYSNQPQHF. CDR3 DNA sequence: TGTGCCAGCAGCTGCCCGGGACATCTTCCTTATAGCAATCAGCCCCAGCATTTT.

The CDR3 protein is CASSPWTSSGNTIYF. The CDR3 nucleotides are TGCGCCAGCAGCCCCTGGACATCATCGGGAAACACCATATATTTT. V gene TRBV5-1 combines with J gene TRBJ1-3; possible D gene TRBD1, 5 bases. CDR1 is SGHRS, CDR2 YFSETQ, per germline. The CDR3 totals 15 residues. The V end was cut by 4 bases, the J end by 4 bases, with 15 bases between.

This chain joins TRBV7-9 and TRBJ2-2; D might be TRBD2 (6 bases). This CDR3 contains 13 residues. Trimming pared 5 bases from V and 7 bases from J, leaving 11 bases between. Germline assignment: CDR1 SEHNR and CDR2 FQNEAQ (reference sequence). The CDR3 is CASSNIADGELFF. The CDR3 DNA reads as TGTGCCAGCAGCAATATAGCGGACGGGGAGCTGTTTTTT.

By share, this clone ranks as medium-sized. The chain joins TRBV9 to TRBJ1-4; D unresolved. Germline V gene sequence: CDR1 SGDLS, CDR2 YYNGEE. The CDR3 sequence is 14 residues long. The germline V and J ends were trimmed by 3 bases and 10 bases, with 16 bases remaining between them. CDR3 coding DNA: TGTGCCAGCAGCGCCCACGGGGTGACGAGAAAACTGTTTTTT. It is translated as CASSAHGVTRKLFF.

The V and J genes are TRBV9 and TRBJ2-1, with TRBD2 identical over 8 bases. V lost 3 bases, J lost 0 bases, and 14 bases stayed unmatched. This CDR3 has 19 amino acids. Germline V gene lookup returns CDR1 SGDLS and CDR2 YYNGEE. The CDR3 nucleotides read TGTGCCAGCAGCGCGTTTGGTGTAGCGGGAACAAGCTCCTACAATGAGCAGTTCTTC. It translates to CASSAFGVAGTSSYNEQFF. Filled out from reference TRBV9 and TRBJ2-1, the complete variable domain reads DSGVTQTPKHLITATGQRVTLRCSPRSGDLSVYWYQQSLDQGLQFLIQYYNGEERAKGNILERFSAQQFPDLHSELNLSSLELGDSALYFCASSAFGVAGTSSYNEQFFGPGTRLTVL.

This clone was seen once. V gene TRBV19 combines with J gene TRBJ2-6; D might be TRBD1 (6 bases). This CDR3 region has 16 residues. Trimming removed 10 bases at V and 4 bases at J, with 20 bases between. Germline CDR1 is LNHDA and CDR2 is SQIVND (reference sequence). Written as DNA, the CDR3 is TGTGCCACCAGACCGGGACAAACTACCGGGGCCAACGTCCTGACTTTC. It specifies CATRPGQTTGANVLTF.

The chain combines TRBV5-4 with TRBJ2-3, with TRBD2 identical over 10 bases. The CDR3 length is 14 residues. Unmatched junction bases numbered 2, after V lost 3 bases and J lost 4 bases. Germline V gives CDR1 SGHNT, CDR2 YYREEE (reference sequence). The CDR3 protein is CASSSSGSSDTQYF. For the CDR3, the DNA is TGTGCCAGCAGCTCTAGCGGGAGTTCAGATACGCAGTATTTT.

This clone came up a few times. The rearrangement links TRBV6-2 or TRBV6-3 to TRBJ2-2; 10 positions match TRBD2. Trimming at V came to 6 bases and at J to 1 base, leaving 8 bases not matched to a gene. The CDR3 extends over 17 amino acids. Germline loops: CDR1 MNHEY, CDR2 SVGEGT. Written as DNA, the CDR3 is TGTGCCAGCAGCCCAGGACTAGCGGTTCGGAACACCGGGGAGCTGTTTTTT. Translating it yields CASSPGLAVRNTGELFF.

This chain joins TRBV7-9 and TRBJ2-3; 7 bases map to TRBD1. The V gene end was trimmed by 5 bases and the J gene end by 3 bases; junction bases not matched to a gene: 14. CDR1 is SEHNR, CDR2 FQNEAQ, per germline (reference sequence). The CDR3 runs 17 residues. The CDR3 region is CASSSRIWDRTTDTQYF. In nucleotides, the CDR3 is TGTGCCAGCAGCAGTAGAATTTGGGACAGAACTACAGATACGCAGTATTTT.

With respect to this clone: The DNA is omitted, as the CDR3 cannot be located on it reliably, and the CDR3 follows TCRdb's listing. This chain links TRBV7-2 with TRBJ2-2; no DNA check was done on the table's D call, TRBD2. The CDR3 is 18 residues long, counting both termini. Germline values: CDR1 SGHTA, CDR2 FQGNSA. CDR3 in amino acids: CASSLARFFGRNTGELFF.

V is TRBV7-8 and J is TRBJ2-7, with a weak D call TRBD2 (6 bases). There are 12 residues in the CDR3. V was trimmed by 5 bases and J by 11 bases, leaving 16 bases between them. Germline lookup yields CDR1 SGHVS and CDR2 FQNEAQ. DNA of the CDR3: TGTGCCAGCAGCCCCCAAGGACTACAAAAGTACTTC. Encoded protein: CASSPQGLQKYF.

The chain uses TRBV27 and TRBJ2-7, with D perhaps matching TRBD2 (5 bases). The CDR3 has 15 residues. From germline, CDR1 is MNHEY and CDR2 SMNVEV (reference sequence). V lost 2 bases and J lost 1, with 12 bases in between. The CDR3: CASSLRGSTSYEQYF. The CDR3 bases are TGTGCCAGCAGTTTAAGAGGGAGTACATCCTACGAGCAGTACTTC.

The table lists this clone with a few counts. V and J are TRBV28 and TRBJ1-5, with D tentatively TRBD1 (5 bases). The germline gives CDR1 MDHEN, CDR2 SYDVKM. Deletions cut 7 bases from V and 2 bases from J, with 15 bases between. The CDR3 loop spans 15 amino acids. Here the CDR3 reads CASTPTGGGNQPQHF. CDR3 in DNA: TGTGCCAGCACCCCGACGGGAGGGGGCAATCAGCCCCAGCATTTT.

Details on this clone: The CDR3 ends on some other residue instead of the conserved phenylalanine or tryptophan, so this is likely a read error. It is unclear where the CDR3 begins or ends on the DNA, so no DNA is shown, and the CDR3 is as TCRdb lists it. The rearrangement joins TRBV29-1 to TRBJ1-1. The V gene's germline CDR1 is SQVTM and CDR2 ANQGSEA. The CDR3 has 10 residues if both end residues are counted. Here the CDR3 reads CSVDPPTGLI.